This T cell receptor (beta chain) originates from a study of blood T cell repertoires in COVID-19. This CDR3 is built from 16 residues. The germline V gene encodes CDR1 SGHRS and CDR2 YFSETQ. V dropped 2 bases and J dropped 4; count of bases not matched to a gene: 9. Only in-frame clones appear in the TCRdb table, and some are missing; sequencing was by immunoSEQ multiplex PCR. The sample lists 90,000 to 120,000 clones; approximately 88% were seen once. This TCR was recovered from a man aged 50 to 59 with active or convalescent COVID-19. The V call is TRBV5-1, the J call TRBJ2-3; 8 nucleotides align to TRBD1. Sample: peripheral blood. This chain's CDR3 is CASSFASDRVADTQYF. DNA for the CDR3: TGCGCCAGCAGCTTTGCCTCGGACAGGGTAGCAGATACGCAGTATTTT.